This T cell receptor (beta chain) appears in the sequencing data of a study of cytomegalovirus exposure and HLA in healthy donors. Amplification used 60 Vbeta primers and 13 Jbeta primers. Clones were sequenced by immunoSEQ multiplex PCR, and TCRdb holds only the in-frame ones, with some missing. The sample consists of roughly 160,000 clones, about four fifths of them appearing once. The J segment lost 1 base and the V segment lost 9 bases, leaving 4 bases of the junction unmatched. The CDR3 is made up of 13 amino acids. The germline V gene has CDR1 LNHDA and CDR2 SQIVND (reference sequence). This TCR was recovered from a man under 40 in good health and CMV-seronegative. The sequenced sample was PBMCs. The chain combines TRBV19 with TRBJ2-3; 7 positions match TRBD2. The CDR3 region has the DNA TGTGCCAGCCAGCGGGATCGCACAGATACGCAGTATTTT. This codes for CASQRDRTDTQYF.